This TCR beta chain is drawn from a study of cytomegalovirus exposure and HLA in healthy donors. General study findings and limits: Indistinguishable V segments, including TRBV6-2 and TRBV6-3, were excluded. Among TCR sequences, most were rare, though some public TCRs appeared in many donors. Testing in vitro showed three CMV-associated chains specific for CMV antigens.

The PCR was carried out with 60 Vbeta primers and 13 Jbeta primers. Libraries were prepared by immunoSEQ multiplex PCR; TCRdb keeps only in-frame clonotypes and omits some of them. The top ten hold 7% of the sample, which has roughly 150,000 clones, roughly three quarters seen once. Concerning this clone: Antigen unknown.

The CDR3 consists of 14 residues. Trimming took 4 bases from V and 1 from J, leaving 11 bases between them. Germline assignment: CDR1 SGHRS and CDR2 YFSETQ. The specimen was PBMCs. This receptor was identified in a woman aged 35 to 49 in good health and CMV-seropositive. The chain couples TRBV5-1 to TRBJ1-1, with D unresolved. The CDR3 here is CASSQSGQNTEAFF. CDR3 in DNA: TGCGCCAGCAGCCAATCGGGTCAGAACACTGAAGCTTTCTTT.